The entry below describes one T cell receptor beta chain. The data belong to a study of blood T cell repertoires in COVID-19. CDR1 and CDR2 from the germline V gene are LGHNT and FRNRAP. The CDR3 has 12 residues. V lost 6 bases to trimming and J lost 8 bases, with 13 bases between them. TCRdb keeps only in-frame clones here, not all; method: immunoSEQ multiplex PCR. The sample carries under 150,000 clones, about 84% recorded once. The sequenced sample consisted of peripheral blood. The receptor comes from a woman older than 75 in a cohort sampled during active or convalescent COVID-19. V and J are TRBV12-5 and TRBJ1-2; D is perhaps TRBD1 (6 bases). CDR3 protein: CASGQGMWGYTF. The CDR3 coding sequence is TGTGCTAGTGGGCAGGGGATGTGGGGCTACACCTTC. The full variable domain, with the rest looked up from reference TRBV12-5 and TRBJ1-2, is DARVTQTPRHKVTEMGQEVTMRCQPILGHNTVFWYRQTMMQGLELLAYFRNRAPLDDSGMPKDRFSAEMPDATLATLKIQPSEPRDSAVYFCASGQGMWGYTFGSGTRLTVV.